This T cell receptor (beta chain) was captured by sequencing in a study of blood T cells in healthy people across ages. Study summary: Every two T cells gave about one barcoded beta molecule via template switching. Study-level findings and limits: Compared with aged donors, long-lived donors showed fewer expanded clones, suggesting selection.

This CDR3 has 13 residues. Germline V gene data show CDR1 as MNHNS and CDR2 as SASEGT. Trimming cost V 6 bases and J 0 bases, with 8 bases left between them. This clonotype has ten or more counts. Its matching antigen is unknown. Sample-barcoded 5' priming and a J-beta primer mix drove a second PCR of 7 to 11 cycles. Using its own MiXCR run on the 5' RACE reads, TCRdb lists one record per CDR3 protein. The sample holds about 1.6 million distinct CDR3 sequences; roughly 32% are singletons and the top ten take around 11%. The TCR was taken from a woman in her 30s in good health. The J gene is TRBJ2-5, the V gene TRBV6-1, with D unresolved. Sequencing was carried out using blood. CDR3 in amino acids: CASSGTYQETQYF. Written as DNA, the CDR3 is TGTGCCAGCAGCGGAACCTACCAAGAGACCCAGTACTTC.